The clone carrying this TCR beta chain was found many times. Its antigen remains unidentified. The germline gives CDR1 GTSNPN, CDR2 SVGIG (reference sequence). Deletions cut 0 bases from V and 17 bases from J, with 14 bases between. The CDR3 length is 12 residues. Preparing the TCRbeta library involved the use of unique molecular identifiers. TCRdb reprocessed the PCR reads via MiXCR and lists one record per CDR3 protein. The table records 120,000 to 150,000 distinct CDR3 sequences, about 9% of them present only once. This entry belongs to a study of T-cell reconstitution after alpha-beta-depleted transplantation in children. The study, taken as a whole, reports: Certain patients had high TCRbeta diversity at day 60, and it came from recipient T cells and thymic progenitors that survived. T-cell numbers and diversity, one year after transplant, stemmed largely from T cells that were newly produced.

The source of this sequence is a female patient aged 2-9 years who had a stem cell transplant for congenital amegakaryocytic thrombocytopenia, so the T cells may come from the graft donor. Sample: PBMCs, mostly from graft donor cells, taken 180 days after TCRalphabeta/CD19-depleted stem cell transplant. The chain combines TRBV30 with TRBJ1-6; D ambiguous. This CDR3 reads CAWSVLKETVHF. In DNA form, the CDR3 reads TGTGCCTGGAGTGTACTGAAGGAGACCGTCCACTTT.